This T cell receptor (beta chain) was obtained from a study of glioma-infiltrating T cells after dendritic cell vaccination. Study-level background: Samples are from glioblastoma patients in Phase I and II dendritic cell vaccine trials.

In germline, CDR1 is SGHDN, CDR2 FVKESK. CDR3 length: 18 amino acids. V dropped 1 base and J dropped 4 bases, with 20 bases sitting between them. Noted time point: after dendritic cell vaccination, including at tumor progression/relapse. Sequencing was performed with immunoSEQ multiplex PCR; in TCRdb, only in-frame clones are kept and a portion is missing. The data hold approximately 85,000 clones, with 85% observed a single time. Here the sequenced sample was blood, taken after dendritic cell vaccination. The clonotype originates from a human donor with glioblastoma. The chain is built from TRBV14 and TRBJ2-1; D might be TRBD2 (6 bases). CDR3 nucleotides: TGTGCCAGCAGCCAAGGTCGGACTATCCAGGCTCCTTACAATGAGCAGTTCTTC. Encoded protein: CASSQGRTIQAPYNEQFF.